The text below deals with one T cell receptor beta chain. This sample is drawn from a study of blood T cell repertoires in COVID-19. Study overall: Samples of COVID-19 (acute and convalescent) were obtained from the United States, Italy and Spain.

Clinical history reported by participants formed the basis on which cohorts were assigned. CDR1 is LNHDA, CDR2 SQIVND, per germline (reference sequence). V shed 8 bases and J 4 bases; nucleotides not matched to a gene: 6. The CDR3 has 13 residues. In the original workflow: By means of reference gene primer amplification, nucleated cell counts were estimated. The data were produced by immunoSEQ multiplex PCR, yet TCRdb's version contains in-frame clones alone and is incomplete. V and J calls and clone size are as listed in that table; D and trimming were resolved from the DNA. The sample lists a few hundred thousand clones, around 86% occurring once.

The specimen sequenced was PBMCs or T cells enriched from blood (not recorded which). The clonotype was recovered from a woman aged 18-35 years who had recovered from COVID-19. V is TRBV19 and J is TRBJ2-3; 7 bases fit TRBD1. CDR3 amino acids: CASDDRVADTQYF. DNA for the CDR3: TGTGCCAGTGATGACAGGGTCGCAGATACGCAGTATTTT.